The 4 T cell receptor beta chains reported below all come from one sample, sequenced in a study of graft-versus-host responses after intestinal transplantation. No antigen is known for these receptors. Method: immunoSEQ multiplex PCR; TCRdb's copy keeps in-frame clones and lacks some. Of around 110,000 clones listed, roughly nine tenths were seen once; the top ten hold approximately 0.17%. Source: unstimulated CD4+ T cells sorted from spleen or lymph node cells, taken before intestinal transplant. The receptors were gathered from a human donor who received an intestinal transplant.

About this clone itself: Other DNA sequences in the same sample also yield this CDR3. The chain is built from TRBV5-1 and TRBJ2-7, with TRBD2 identical over 7 bases. Per germline, CDR1 SGHRS and CDR2 YFSETQ. V was pared by 0 bases and J by 0 bases, with 0 bases of the junction left unmatched. CDR3 length equals 14 residues. The CDR3 DNA reads as TGCGCCAGCAGCTTGGCGGGGGGCTCCTACGAGCAGTACTTC. Its protein product is CASSLAGGSYEQYF.

This chain uses TRBV11-2 with TRBJ2-7; D might be TRBD1 (6 bases). The germline CDR1 and CDR2 sequences are SGHAT and FQNNGV. Deletions cut 4 bases from V and 4 bases from J, with 11 bases between. The CDR3 contains 13 residues. DNA of the CDR3: TGTGCCAGCAGCTCCGGACAGCGTTACGAGCAGTACTTC. Translating gives CASSSGQRYEQYF.

The rearrangement joins TRBV7-2 to TRBJ2-4; 9 bases match TRBD1. Germline lookup yields CDR1 SGHTA and CDR2 FQGNSA. The CDR3 is 15 residues long. After removal of 5 bases from V and 6 bases from J, the junction contained 8 bases not matched to a gene. The CDR3 DNA is TGTGCCAGCAGCATCCCGACAGGGGGAGGAAACATTCAGTACTTC. Translating it yields CASSIPTGGGNIQYF.

The chain employs TRBV10-3 and TRBJ2-5, with TRBD2 matching 12 bases. The CDR3 is made up of 20 amino acids. Germline CDR1 ENHRY, CDR2 SYGVKD. The V gene end was trimmed by 4 bases and the J gene end by 5 bases; junction bases not matched to a gene: 20. The CDR3 region has the DNA TGTGCCATCAGTGTGACAGGGGGCGAACTAGCGGGGGGCCTATGGGAGACCCAGTACTTC. Its protein product is CAISVTGGELAGGLWETQYF.